The sequence of this T cell receptor (beta chain) was determined in a study of response to subunit inactivated influenza vaccine. CDR3 length: 16 residues. V lost 3 bases to trimming and J lost 3 bases, with 17 bases between them. The germline V gene has CDR1 SGHRS and CDR2 YFSETQ. Broader study findings: That few new T cells are recruited by each seasonal influenza vaccination was the authors' suggestion.

This clonotype was counted a few times. Its target is not known. TCRdb called the RT-PCR reads again in MiXCR, with one record for every CDR3 protein. The sample lists around 250,000 distinct CDR3 sequences; about 12% were seen once. This TCR was sampled from a middle-aged man who received an inactivated influenza vaccine. The chain has TRBV5-1 and TRBJ2-3; D may be TRBD1 or TRBD2 (5 bases each). The sequencing here drew on non-naive T cells sorted from PBMCs, taken less than 15 days before vaccination. The CDR3 region has the DNA TGCGCCAGCAGCTCCGGGGCTGGTAGAGGAACAGATACGCAGTATTTT. This sequence encodes CASSSGAGRGTDTQYF.